These 26 T cell receptor beta chains were sequenced from one sample in a study of control samples from healthy donors and cancer patients. Clones were sequenced by immunoSEQ multiplex PCR, and TCRdb holds only the in-frame ones, with some missing. The table lists about 140,000 clones, roughly nine tenths of them singletons. Input material: blood. These receptors all come from a woman in her 30s in good health.

Only a few counts were recorded for this clone. The chain employs TRBV5-1 and TRBJ1-2; possible D gene TRBD1, 6 bases. Trimming stripped 1 base from V and 6 bases from J, with 19 bases between. The CDR3 is made up of 16 amino acids. CDR1 is SGHRS, CDR2 YFSETQ, per germline. The CDR3 DNA is TGCGCCAGCAGCTTGCAGGGGACCGCAGTAACAAATGGCTACACCTTC. Its protein is CASSLQGTAVTNGYTF. The whole variable domain, filled in from reference TRBV5-1 and TRBJ1-2, reads KAGVTQTPRYLIKTRGQQVTLSCSPISGHRSVSWYQQTPGQGLQFLFEYFSETQRNKGNFPGRFSGRQFSNSRSEMNVSTLELGDSALYLCASSLQGTAVTNGYTFGSGTRLTVV.

The chain uses TRBV27 and TRBJ2-3; possible D gene TRBD1, 5 bases. The V gene's germline CDR1 is MNHEY and CDR2 SMNVEV (reference sequence). Trimming left V 1 base short and J 0 bases short, with 11 bases between. This CDR3 region has 16 residues. As DNA, the CDR3 is TGTGCCAGCAGTTTATGGGGCCCCTCGAGCACAGATACGCAGTATTTT. It translates to CASSLWGPSSTDTQYF.

This sequence joins TRBV7-6 and TRBJ1-1, with a tentative D call TRBD1 (5 bases). Per germline, CDR1 SGHVS and CDR2 FNYEAQ. The CDR3 has 18 amino acids. The V end was cut by 4 bases, the J end by 7 bases, with 28 bases between. This CDR3 is CASSSRNANRSGGIEAFF. In DNA, the CDR3 is TGTGCCAGCAGCTCCCGAAACGCGAACAGGTCGGGGGGAATTGAAGCTTTCTTT.

This rearrangement joins TRBV24-1 to TRBJ2-1; the D gene is possibly TRBD2 (6 bases). The germline V and J ends were trimmed by 4 bases and 5 bases, with 14 bases remaining between them. The CDR3 loop spans 15 amino acids. CDR1 is KGHDR, CDR2 SFDVKD, per germline. CDR3 coding DNA: TGTGCCACCAGTGACGCGGGATTAGTCGACAATGAGCAGTTCTTC. Amino acid sequence: CATSDAGLVDNEQFF.

V usage is TRBV19 and J usage is TRBJ2-7; 8 bases align to TRBD1. Germline V lookup: CDR1 LNHDA, CDR2 SQIVND (reference sequence). J lost 2 bases, V lost 3 bases, and 3 bases had no gene match. The length of the CDR3 is 14 residues. CDR3 bases: TGTGCCAGTAGTATTCAGGGGGCGGCCTACGAGCAGTACTTC. Translation gives CASSIQGAAYEQYF.

The J gene is TRBJ2-7, the V gene TRBV21-1; TRBD2 is taken as the D call from the table, unchecked against the DNA. TRBV21-1 is shown as a pseudogene. The CDR3 consists of 15 residues. This chain's CDR3 is CASSTWGGHGGEQYF. The CDR3 coding sequence is TGTGCCAGCAGCACGTGGGGTGGGCACGGGGGCGAGCAGTACTTC.

About this clone: Mismatch with germline at one junction end may stem from a read error. The rearrangement joins TRBV13 to TRBJ2-3; D ambiguous. Per the germline V gene, CDR1 is PRHDT and CDR2 is FYEKMQ (reference sequence). This CDR3 is 13 amino acids long. The CDR3 nucleotides are TGTGCCAGCAGCCTAGGCCCCACAGATACGCAGTATTTT. Protein product: CASSLGPTDTQYF.

The chain links TRBV7-9 to TRBJ1-2; D ambiguous. Germline CDR1 reads SEHNR; CDR2 reads FQNEAQ (reference sequence). The ends were cut back, 5 bases at V and 7 bases at J, with 20 bases in the middle. The CDR3 totals 15 residues. CDR3 sequence reads: CASSTEGLGMGGYTF. Written as DNA, the CDR3 is TGTGCCAGCAGCACAGAGGGTCTAGGGATGGGTGGCTACACCTTC. Complete variable domain (other parts from reference TRBV7-9 and TRBJ1-2): DTGVSQNPRHKITKRGQNVTFRCDPISEHNRLYWYRQTLGQGPEFLTYFQNEAQLEKSRLLSDRFSAERPKGSFSTLEIQRTEQGDSAMYLCASSTEGLGMGGYTFGSGTRLTVV.

The chain recombines TRBV15 with TRBJ2-6, with no clear D. The CDR3 is made up of 15 amino acids. V was trimmed by 3 bases and J by 0 bases, leaving 6 bases between them. Germline V gene sequence: CDR1 LNHNV, CDR2 YYDKDF (reference sequence). CDR3 in amino acids: CATSRLLSGANVLTF. DNA of the CDR3: TGTGCCACCAGCAGGTTGCTCTCTGGGGCCAACGTCCTGACTTTC.

V is TRBV5-4 and J is TRBJ1-2, with D possibly matching TRBD1 (6 bases). Germline V lookup: CDR1 SGHNT, CDR2 YYREEE (reference sequence). The CDR3 totals 13 residues. Trimming cost V 9 bases and J 8 bases, with 20 bases left between them. CDR3 amino acids: CANTGAGRYGYTF. Here the CDR3 DNA reads TGTGCCAACACGGGGGCAGGACGATACGGCTACACCTTC.

The chain employs TRBV14 and TRBJ2-7; 7 bases align to TRBD1. Per germline, CDR1 SGHDN and CDR2 FVKESK. V trimming: 4 bases; J trimming: 2 bases; junction bases outside the gene matches: 8. The CDR3 contains 15 residues. The CDR3 DNA sequence: TGTGCCAGCAGCCGCAACAGGGGACCTACCTACGAGCAGTACTTC. It yields the protein CASSRNRGPTYEQYF.

Worth noting for this clone: Distinct nucleotide sequences in the sample also encode this CDR3. DNA of the CDR3: TGTGCCAGCAGCTTAACAGGCGGCTACGAGCAGTACTTC. Its protein product is CASSLTGGYEQYF. The rearrangement links TRBV7-3 to TRBJ2-7, with no clear D. The CDR3 loop spans 13 amino acids. Germline CDR1 is SGHTA and CDR2 is FQGTGA. Trimming removed 0 bases from V and 3 bases from J, with 6 bases in between. The variable domain in full, completed from reference TRBV7-3 and TRBJ2-7, reads GAGVSQTPSNKVTEKGKYVELRCDPISGHTALYWYRQSLGQGPEFLIYFQGTGAADDSGLPNDRFFAVRPEGSVSTLKIQRTERGDSAVYLCASSLTGGYEQYFGPGTRLTVT.

The chain joins TRBV5-1 to TRBJ2-7; no definite D call. Germline V gene sequence: CDR1 SGHRS, CDR2 YFSETQ. Trimming stripped 0 bases from V and 5 bases from J, with 12 bases between. The CDR3 is 14 amino acids. CDR3 loop: CASSLEIGVHEQYF. The CDR3 coding sequence is TGCGCCAGCAGCTTGGAGATAGGTGTCCACGAGCAGTACTTC.

The chain uses TRBV18 and TRBJ1-2, with D possibly being TRBD1 (5 bases). CDR1 is KGHSH and CDR2 is LQKENI in the germline V gene. The CDR3 runs to 15 residues. Trimming stripped 1 base from V and 7 bases from J, with 16 bases between. The CDR3 region has the DNA TGTGCCAGCTCACCACGGGACCCAGAAGGTGGTGGCTACACCTTC. Translated, it gives CASSPRDPEGGGYTF.

This chain connects TRBV30 to TRBJ1-5; 9 nucleotides match TRBD1. The length of the CDR3 is 15 residues. Germline CDR1 and CDR2: GTSNPN and SVGIG (reference sequence). V lost 4 bases to trimming and J lost 7 bases; unmatched junction nucleotides: 11. The CDR3 loop reads CAWTVGTGGYQPQHF. The CDR3 nucleotides are TGTGCCTGGACTGTTGGAACAGGGGGCTACCAGCCCCAGCATTTT.

This clone showed up just once. The V gene is TRBV7-2, the J gene TRBJ2-5, with a weak D call TRBD1 (7 bases). Trimming took 0 bases from V and 4 from J, leaving 15 bases between them. The CDR3 runs to 16 residues. Germline CDR1 reads SGHTA; CDR2 reads FQGNSA. DNA of the CDR3: TGTGCCAGCAGCTTAGCCCCAGCGGAGGGGGCAGAGACCCAGTACTTC. Translated: CASSLAPAEGAETQYF.

The chain combines TRBV7-7 with TRBJ2-5; D is ambiguous. V lost 5 bases, J lost 4 bases, and 8 bases lay in between. The germline V gene encodes CDR1 SSHAT and CDR2 FNYEAQ (reference sequence). CDR3 size: 12 residues. The CDR3, as DNA: TGTGCCAGCAGCGACGGTAGAGAGACCCAGTACTTC. Its protein product is CASSDGRETQYF.

The chain joins TRBV15 to TRBJ1-1, with TRBD1 as a possible D gene (5 bases). CDR1 and CDR2 from the germline V gene are LNHNV and YYDKDF (reference sequence). V gave up 5 bases and J gave up 5 bases, with 12 bases separating them. This CDR3 spans 13 amino acids. The CDR3 region is CATSRGEGTEAFF. CDR3 DNA: TGTGCCACCAGCCGGGGGGAGGGGACTGAAGCTTTCTTT.

This clone was observed a single time. The rearrangement joins TRBV7-3 to TRBJ2-5; 8 bases match TRBD2. V shed 1 base and J 2 bases; nucleotides not matched to a gene: 3. Germline CDR1 is SGHTA and CDR2 is FQGTGA. CDR3 length: 15 amino acids. The DNA for the CDR3 is TGTGCCAGCAGCTTAAATGGACTAGCACAAGAGACCCAGTACTTC. Translating gives CASSLNGLAQETQYF.

J is TRBJ2-2 and V is TRBV6-5; D remains unclear. The CDR3 extends over 14 amino acids. Germline V gene data show CDR1 as MNHEY and CDR2 as SVGAGI. Trimming took 0 bases from V and 1 from J, leaving 3 bases between them. The CDR3 region has the DNA TGTGCCAGCAGTTACTCTGTGAACACCGGGGAGCTGTTTTTT. Translation: CASSYSVNTGELFF.

The V gene is TRBV3-1 (or the pseudogene TRBV3-2), the J gene TRBJ1-3, with 9 bases that match TRBD1. CDR3 length: 15 residues. Germline CDR1 LGHDT, CDR2 YNNKEL (reference sequence). With 3 bases clipped from V and 3 bases from J, the junction kept 3 bases outside the gene matches. CDR3 bases: TGTGCCAGCAGCCAGGGACAGGGCTTTGGAAACACCATATATTTT. This sequence encodes CASSQGQGFGNTIYF.

The chain is built from TRBV7-3 and TRBJ2-3; 9 positions match TRBD2. The V gene end was trimmed by 2 bases and the J gene end by 5 bases; junction bases not matched to a gene: 8. CDR1 and CDR2 from the germline V gene are SGHTA and FQGTGA. The CDR3 is 16 amino acids. DNA for the CDR3: TGTGCCAGCAGCTTATTTAGCGGGAGCGATCAAGATACGCAGTATTTT. Amino acids: CASSLFSGSDQDTQYF.

The CDR3 bases are TGTGCCACCAGTGATTTGCGGGCTAGCGGCAAGCTCCCCTACGAGCAGTACTTC. It encodes CATSDLRASGKLPYEQYF. V and J are TRBV24-1 and TRBJ2-7; 7 nucleotides agree with TRBD2. The V gene's germline CDR1 is KGHDR and CDR2 SFDVKD. V lost 0 bases to trimming and J lost 2 bases; unmatched junction nucleotides: 12. The CDR3 extends over 18 amino acids.

This rearrangement joins TRBV24-1 to TRBJ2-5, with TRBD1 matching 7 bases. The CDR3 is 15 residues long. Germline V lookup: CDR1 KGHDR, CDR2 SFDVKD. The V segment lost 4 bases and the J segment 5 bases; nucleotides outside the gene matches: 9. CDR3 amino acids: CATSDPTGRWETQYF. CDR3 bases: TGTGCCACCAGTGACCCGACAGGGCGATGGGAGACCCAGTACTTC.

The chain joins TRBV19 to TRBJ2-7, with D perhaps given as TRBD1 or TRBD2 (6 bases each). Per the germline V gene, CDR1 is LNHDA and CDR2 is SQIVND (reference sequence). Trimming cost V 6 bases and J 0 bases, with 12 bases left between them. The CDR3 covers 14 residues. The CDR3 DNA is TGTGCCAGTAGCGGGGGCCCCAGCTCCTACGAGCAGTACTTC. Its protein is CASSGGPSSYEQYF.

For the CDR3, the DNA is TGTGCCAGCAGCCCTCCGGGACAGCCAACCTATGGCTACACCTTC. Translated, it gives CASSPPGQPTYGYTF. The chain carries TRBV7-2 and TRBJ1-2, with 7 bases identical to TRBD1. The V gene's germline CDR1 is SGHTA and CDR2 FQGNSA. This CDR3 contains 15 residues. V gave up 5 bases and J gave up 4 bases; unmatched junction bases: 10.